The 32 T cell receptor beta chains presented below share a single source sample, sequenced in a study of T cell responses to AZD1222 COVID-19 vaccine. Profiled with immunoSEQ multiplex PCR; TCRdb holds only in-frame clones, not every one. The table lists 100,000 to 150,000 clones, just over 85% of them singletons. The sequencing here drew on peripheral blood, taken on day 0 of AZD1222 vaccination. The receptors come from an adult in good health.

The rearrangement uses TRBV2 and TRBJ2-7, with TRBD2 matching 7 bases. CDR1 and CDR2 from the germline V gene are SNHLY and FYNNEI. The V and J ends lost 4 bases and 2 bases, in that order; junction bases with no gene match: 5. The CDR3 loop spans 14 amino acids. The CDR3 DNA reads TGTGCCAGCAGTGTCCTGGGGGGGGCCTACGAGCAGTACTTC. Amino acids: CASSVLGGAYEQYF.

J is TRBJ1-1 and V is TRBV29-1; TRBD1 might be the D (5 bases). The length of the CDR3 is 14 residues. Trimming took off 6 bases at V and 1 base at J, with 15 bases between the two ends. Germline-derived CDR1 and CDR2 are SQVTM and ANQGSEA. This chain's CDR3 is CSVEKGPRNTEAFF. CDR3 coding DNA: TGCAGCGTAGAGAAGGGACCGCGGAACACTGAAGCTTTCTTT. Variable domain in full (rest from reference TRBV29-1 and TRBJ1-1): SAVISQKPSRDICQRGTSLTIQCQVDSQVTMMFWYRQQPGQSLTLIATANQGSEATYESGFVIDKFPISRPNLTFSTLTVSNMSPEDSSIYLCSVEKGPRNTEAFFGQGTRLTVV.

This chain uses TRBV10-3 with TRBJ2-7; TRBD1 agrees at 8 bases. Trimming at V came to 5 bases and at J to 5 bases, leaving 5 bases not matched to a gene. The CDR3 has 13 amino acids. The germline CDR1 and CDR2 sequences are ENHRY and SYGVKD. CDR3 loop: CAISRDRLDEQYF. DNA for the CDR3: TGTGCCATCAGTAGGGACAGGTTGGACGAGCAGTACTTC.

This chain uses TRBV18 with TRBJ2-2; D gene unclear. Germline V gene data show CDR1 as KGHSH and CDR2 as LQKENI. There are 11 residues in the CDR3. Trimming stripped 2 bases from V and 8 bases from J, with 3 bases between. CDR3 in DNA: TGTGCCAGCTCACCATCGGGGGAGCTGTTTTTT. As protein: CASSPSGELFF.

V gene TRBV5-1 combines with J gene TRBJ2-6, with D uncertain. V dropped 1 base and J dropped 4 bases, with 9 bases sitting between them. CDR1 and CDR2 (germline): SGHRS, YFSETQ. CDR3 length: 15 amino acids. The CDR3 spells CASSLRSLGANVLTF. DNA for the CDR3: TGCGCCAGCAGCTTGCGTTCGTTAGGGGCCAACGTCCTGACTTTC.

The count of this clone is one. The chain uses TRBV29-1 and TRBJ2-7, with 8 bases fitting TRBD2. This CDR3 contains 13 residues. The V segment lost 7 bases and the J segment 3 bases; nucleotides outside the gene matches: 8. Germline CDR1 and CDR2: SQVTM and ANQGSEA. The CDR3: CSAAGTRDYEQYF. CDR3 DNA: TGCAGCGCGGCCGGGACTAGGGACTACGAGCAGTACTTC.

CDR3 DNA: TGTGCCAGCTCACCCACAGAGGCCTACGAGCAGTACTTC. Protein sequence: CASSPTEAYEQYF. The chain recombines TRBV18 with TRBJ2-7; D is unclear. V was trimmed by 3 bases and J by 2 bases, leaving 8 bases between them. Germline V CDR1 and CDR2: KGHSH, LQKENI. CDR3 size: 13 residues.

The genes are TRBV19 and TRBJ1-6; 7 nucleotides agree with TRBD1. Unmatched junction bases numbered 9, after V lost 5 bases and J lost 8 bases. Germline lookup yields CDR1 LNHDA and CDR2 SQIVND (reference sequence). The CDR3 length is 15 residues. CDR3 sequence reads: CASSATDTGDSPLHF. CDR3 sequence (DNA): TGTGCCAGTAGTGCCACGGATACAGGGGATTCACCCCTCCACTTT.

V gene TRBV19 combines with J gene TRBJ2-1, with TRBD1 as a possible D gene (6 bases). V dropped 3 bases and J dropped 4 bases, with 16 bases sitting between them. Germline loops: CDR1 LNHDA, CDR2 SQIVND (reference sequence). The CDR3 covers 16 residues. Here the CDR3 DNA reads TGTGCCAGTAGTATTGAAGCCGGCAGGGGATACAATGAGCAGTTCTTC. Translating it yields CASSIEAGRGYNEQFF.

This clone showed up just a few times. The rearrangement links TRBV7-9 to TRBJ2-7; the match to TRBD1 covers 11 bases. Germline V gene lookup returns CDR1 SEHNR and CDR2 FQNEAQ (reference sequence). Trimming cost V 5 bases and J 6 bases; bases outside gene matches: 3. The CDR3 sequence is 13 residues long. CDR3 bases: TGTGCCAGCAGCACCGGGACAGGGGGCGAGCAGTACTTC. It encodes CASSTGTGGEQYF.

Concerning this clone itself: At one boundary the junction diverges from the germline segment, which might be a read error. This sequence joins TRBV7-9 and TRBJ1-1; D is uncertain. CDR3 length: 14 residues. CDR1 is SEHNR, CDR2 FQNEAQ, per germline (reference sequence). DNA for the CDR3: TGTGCCAGCAGTTTAGGCAATAGGGACACTGAAGCTTTCTTT. It specifies CASSLGNRDTEAFF.

The chain combines TRBV18 with TRBJ2-7, with D maybe TRBD2 (5 bases). Germline CDR1 is KGHSH and CDR2 is LQKENI. The CDR3 runs to 15 residues. V lost 1 base to trimming and J lost 3 bases, with 13 bases between them. Written as DNA, the CDR3 is TGTGCCAGCTCACCACAAGCGGCTAATAACTACGAGCAGTACTTC. Its protein product is CASSPQAANNYEQYF.

The genes are TRBV10-3 and TRBJ1-2; the D is unclear. The CDR3 sequence is 12 residues long. Trimming took off 9 bases at V and 2 bases at J, with 10 bases between the two ends. Germline V CDR1 and CDR2: ENHRY, SYGVKD. CDR3 residues: CAIHTFNYGYTF. In DNA, the CDR3 is TGTGCCATTCATACATTCAACTATGGCTACACCTTC.

The CDR3 sequence: CASSYGISRTEAFF. CDR3 DNA: TGTGCCAGTAGTTATGGCATTTCGCGCACTGAAGCTTTCTTT. The chain is built from TRBV19 and TRBJ1-1, with D unresolved. Deletions cut 5 bases from V and 4 bases from J, with 14 bases between. The CDR3 loop spans 14 amino acids. Germline CDR1 is LNHDA and CDR2 is SQIVND (reference sequence).

V is TRBV6-4 and J is TRBJ2-4; TRBD1 matches 7 bases. The CDR3 covers 14 residues. With 6 bases clipped from V and 5 bases from J, the junction kept 7 bases outside the gene matches. From germline, CDR1 is MRHNA and CDR2 SNTAGT. This CDR3 is CASRSTGFENIQYF. CDR3 nucleotides: TGTGCCAGCAGGTCGACAGGGTTCGAAAACATTCAGTACTTC.

The chain is built from TRBV5-1 and TRBJ1-2; D is perhaps TRBD1 (5 bases). Germline V gives CDR1 SGHRS, CDR2 YFSETQ. The CDR3 covers 15 residues. V dropped 0 bases and J dropped 1 base, with 10 bases sitting between them. The chain's CDR3 is CASSLAGTGNYGYTF. As DNA, the CDR3 is TGCGCCAGCAGCTTGGCAGGGACGGGTAACTATGGCTACACCTTC.

The chain employs TRBV18 and TRBJ1-1, with D unresolved. Per the germline V gene, CDR1 is KGHSH and CDR2 is LQKENI. The V end was cut by 1 base, the J end by 4 bases, with 10 bases between. This CDR3 has 14 amino acids. As DNA, the CDR3 is TGTGCCAGCTCACCACGGAGGGAAGGCACTGAAGCTTTCTTT. Encoded protein: CASSPRREGTEAFF.

The V and J genes are TRBV12-5 and TRBJ2-7; TRBD2 aligns across 7 bases. The ends lost 4 bases at V and 7 bases at J; junction bases unmatched: 10. This CDR3 has 14 amino acids. CDR1 LGHNT and CDR2 FRNRAP come from the germline V gene. CDR3 in amino acids: CASGWLGGSGEQYF. CDR3 nucleotide sequence: TGTGCTAGTGGTTGGCTGGGGGGGTCTGGTGAGCAGTACTTC.

This chain joins TRBV19 and TRBJ2-2; the D gene is possibly TRBD2 (6 bases). The CDR3 extends over 15 amino acids. CDR1 and CDR2 from the germline V gene are LNHDA and SQIVND (reference sequence). Trimming stripped 6 bases from V and 5 bases from J, with 16 bases between. CDR3 sequence: CASRSQEGGTGELFF. The CDR3 DNA reads as TGTGCCAGTAGAAGTCAGGAAGGAGGGACCGGGGAGCTGTTTTTT.

V is TRBV5-1 and J is TRBJ2-2; maybe TRBD2 (6 bases). Germline assignment: CDR1 SGHRS and CDR2 YFSETQ. This CDR3 has 15 amino acids. V lost 1 base to trimming and J lost 7 bases, with 14 bases between them. For the CDR3, the DNA is TGCGCCAGCAGCTTGTCCGGGACTCGGGGCGGGGAGCTGTTTTTT. This gives the protein CASSLSGTRGGELFF.

The chain links TRBV5-1 to TRBJ2-1, with TRBD2 matching 12 bases. The CDR3 runs to 18 residues. From germline, CDR1 is SGHRS and CDR2 YFSETQ. V lost 0 bases to trimming and J lost 4 bases; unmatched junction nucleotides: 8. CDR3 DNA sequence: TGCGCCAGCAGCTTGGGACTAGCGGGAGAGGGGCCGTACAATGAGCAGTTCTTC. Its translation is CASSLGLAGEGPYNEQFF.

This clone has more than one count but fewer than ten. The chain carries TRBV5-4 and TRBJ1-2, with TRBD1 matching 7 bases. The V gene end was trimmed by 2 bases and the J gene end by 2 bases; junction bases not matched to a gene: 3. The CDR3 extends over 14 amino acids. Germline CDR1 reads SGHNT; CDR2 reads YYREEE (reference sequence). The CDR3: CASSFPGQNYGYTF. The CDR3 coding sequence is TGTGCCAGCAGCTTCCCGGGACAGAACTATGGCTACACCTTC.

The chain employs TRBV18 and TRBJ1-1; unclear D gene. Between the trimmed V and J ends, which lost 4 bases and 0 bases, there was a span of 18 bases. The CDR3 extends over 17 amino acids. CDR1 is KGHSH, CDR2 LQKENI, per germline. The CDR3 spells CASSLLAQVQVNTEAFF. CDR3 nucleotides: TGTGCCAGCTCACTCTTGGCCCAGGTTCAGGTGAACACTGAAGCTTTCTTT.

This chain connects TRBV10-3 to TRBJ1-6; 7 bases are a match to TRBD1. The germline V gene encodes CDR1 ENHRY and CDR2 SYGVKD. The ends lost 3 bases at V and 12 bases at J; junction bases unmatched: 8. The CDR3 loop spans 14 amino acids. The CDR3 region has the DNA TGTGCCATCAGTGATTCCGGACAGGACGGACCCCTCCACTTT. This gives the protein CAISDSGQDGPLHF.

The rearrangement uses TRBV5-1 and TRBJ2-6; D might be TRBD1 or TRBD2, each matching 5 bases. The ends were cut back, 4 bases at V and 0 bases at J, with 14 bases in the middle. The CDR3 extends over 17 amino acids. Looked up from germline, CDR1 is SGHRS and CDR2 is YFSETQ. The CDR3 is CASSETGTGSGANVLTF. The CDR3 DNA reads TGCGCCAGCAGCGAGACTGGGACGGGCTCTGGGGCCAACGTCCTGACTTTC.

The chain recombines TRBV4-2 with TRBJ2-1; 11 nucleotides align to TRBD2. The CDR3 has 20 amino acids. Germline CDR1 is LGHNA and CDR2 is YNFKEQ. J lost 1 base, V lost 3 bases, and 14 bases had no gene match. DNA of the CDR3: TGTGCCAGCAGCCACAGTAGCGGGGGGGCGCGTTTCCGTTCCTACAATGAGCAGTTCTTC. This codes for CASSHSSGGARFRSYNEQFF.

The rearrangement links TRBV19 to TRBJ2-7; 7 nucleotides agree with TRBD1. The CDR3 covers 14 residues. V lost 6 bases and J lost 6; bases outside the gene matches: 11. Per germline, CDR1 LNHDA and CDR2 SQIVND (reference sequence). The CDR3 bases are TGTGCCAGTAGACACGGACAGGCCCTCGGCGAGCAGTACTTC. As protein: CASRHGQALGEQYF.

The chain has TRBV5-1 and TRBJ2-5; D is perhaps TRBD1 (6 bases). V dropped 4 bases and J dropped 3 bases, with 13 bases sitting between them. Germline V gene sequence: CDR1 SGHRS, CDR2 YFSETQ. CDR3 length: 14 amino acids. The CDR3 coding sequence is TGCGCCAGCAGCCATAAGTCAGGGGAAGAGACCCAGTACTTC. This translates into CASSHKSGEETQYF.

The V gene is TRBV6-4, the J gene TRBJ2-5, with D possibly matching TRBD2 (5 bases). The V and J ends lost 6 bases and 7 bases respectively, with 18 bases between them. Looked up from germline, CDR1 is MRHNA and CDR2 is SNTAGT. This CDR3 is 14 amino acids long. CDR3 region: CASSPDRGSGTQYF. CDR3 nucleotides: TGTGCCAGCAGCCCGGACCGGGGTTCGGGGACCCAGTACTTC.

This chain uses TRBV5-1 with TRBJ2-3; 12 bases agree with TRBD2. Unmatched junction bases numbered 8, after V lost 4 bases and J lost 2 bases. The CDR3 runs to 17 residues. The germline gives CDR1 SGHRS, CDR2 YFSETQ. CDR3 loop: CASSPRTSGTNTDTQYF. Written as DNA, the CDR3 is TGCGCCAGCAGCCCCCGGACTAGCGGGACCAACACAGATACGCAGTATTTT.

The chain links TRBV11-3 to TRBJ1-1; D ambiguous. In germline, CDR1 is SGHNT, CDR2 YENEEA. V shed 5 bases and J shed 1 base, with 14 bases lying between them. The CDR3 runs 15 residues. CDR3 bases: TGTGCCAGCAGCCGATCGGGCAGCCAGAACACTGAAGCTTTCTTT. It encodes CASSRSGSQNTEAFF.

This clone was detected a few times. The chain is built from TRBV3-1 (or the pseudogene TRBV3-2) and TRBJ1-1; D perhaps matches TRBD1 (5 bases). V shed 4 bases and J shed 2 bases, with 11 bases lying between them. The CDR3 is made up of 14 amino acids. Germline loops: CDR1 LGHDT, CDR2 YNNKEL (reference sequence). The CDR3 bases are TGTGCCAGCAGCCCCCTAGGGGCTAACACTGAAGCTTTCTTT. Encoded protein: CASSPLGANTEAFF.